The 9 T cell receptor beta chains reported below all come from one sample, sequenced in a study of blood T cell repertoires in COVID-19. Repertoires were generated with immunoSEQ multiplex PCR, while TCRdb's copy carries only in-frame clones and drops some. Of 120,000 to 150,000 clones listed, 75% to 90% are singletons. The sequenced sample consisted of peripheral blood. The receptors were sampled from an older woman with COVID-19, enrolled during active disease.

The chain has TRBV5-1 and TRBJ1-2; 10 nucleotides agree with TRBD1. Germline assignment: CDR1 SGHRS and CDR2 YFSETQ. CDR3 length: 13 residues. V shed 4 bases and J 8 bases; nucleotides not matched to a gene: 5. The CDR3 spells CASSEGQGSGYTF. The CDR3 bases are TGCGCCAGCAGCGAGGGACAGGGGAGCGGCTACACCTTC. The whole variable domain, remainder taken from reference TRBV5-1 and TRBJ1-2, is KAGVTQTPRYLIKTRGQQVTLSCSPISGHRSVSWYQQTPGQGLQFLFEYFSETQRNKGNFPGRFSGRQFSNSRSEMNVSTLELGDSALYLCASSEGQGSGYTFGSGTRLTVV.

This clone was seen only a few times. The chain couples TRBV18 to TRBJ1-2; a possible D gene is TRBD1 (6 bases). The germline gives CDR1 KGHSH, CDR2 LQKENI. The V and J ends lost 3 bases and 6 bases respectively, with 14 bases between them. There are 14 residues in the CDR3. CDR3 bases: TGTGCCAGCTCACCTTCGGGGACAACGGATGGCTACACCTTC. Its protein is CASSPSGTTDGYTF.

This chain joins TRBV9 and TRBJ1-1, with TRBD1 identical over 7 bases. The CDR3 is 15 amino acids. V lost 2 bases, J lost 0 bases, and 4 bases stayed unmatched. Germline lookup yields CDR1 SGDLS and CDR2 YYNGEE. This CDR3 reads CASSVGQAVNTEAFF. CDR3 DNA sequence: TGTGCCAGCAGCGTCGGACAGGCCGTGAACACTGAAGCTTTCTTT.

Here the CDR3 reads CASSLYTGNTEAFF. In DNA form, the CDR3 reads TGTGCCAGCAGCTTATATACAGGGAACACTGAAGCTTTCTTT. The chain uses TRBV7-6 and TRBJ1-1, with D tentatively TRBD1 (5 bases). The CDR3 spans 14 residues. In germline, CDR1 is SGHVS, CDR2 FNYEAQ. Trimming left V 2 bases short and J 1 base short, with 8 bases between.

The chain carries TRBV6-5 and TRBJ1-5, with 7 bases identical to TRBD1. The CDR3 runs 12 residues. CDR1 and CDR2 (germline): MNHEY, SVGAGI. Germline trimming cut 7 bases from V and 7 bases from J; bases unmatched to any gene: 4. The CDR3 region is CASNTGDQPQHF. The CDR3 nucleotides read TGTGCCAGCAATACAGGGGACCAGCCCCAGCATTTT.

The chain has TRBV27 and TRBJ2-5; the match to TRBD2 covers 9 bases. The CDR3 has 15 amino acids. Germline CDR1 and CDR2: MNHEY and SMNVEV (reference sequence). J was trimmed by 4 bases and V by 2 bases; bases with no gene match: 5. The CDR3 sequence: CASSLLAGRRETQYF. CDR3 nucleotide sequence: TGTGCCAGCAGTTTACTAGCGGGAAGGAGAGAGACCCAGTACTTC.

The chain recombines TRBV27 with TRBJ2-7; 11 positions agree with TRBD1. The CDR3 loop spans 15 amino acids. V lost 4 bases, J lost 2 bases, and 4 bases stayed unmatched. In germline, CDR1 is MNHEY, CDR2 SMNVEV (reference sequence). Here the CDR3 reads CASSSPGQGAYEQYF. In DNA, the CDR3 is TGTGCCAGCAGTTCACCGGGACAGGGGGCCTACGAGCAGTACTTC.

J is TRBJ2-2 and V is TRBV4-2; 9 positions agree with TRBD1. The ends lost 5 bases at V and 4 bases at J; junction bases unmatched: 11. There are 17 residues in the CDR3. CDR1 and CDR2 (germline): LGHNA, YNFKEQ. The CDR3 nucleotides read TGTGCCAGCAGCGGGGGGACAGGGCGGTCGATCACCGGGGAGCTGTTTTTT. It encodes CASSGGTGRSITGELFF.

This clone was seen once. Other DNA sequences of this sample code for an identical CDR3. The rearrangement links TRBV5-1 to TRBJ1-1; D is perhaps TRBD1 (5 bases). From germline, CDR1 is SGHRS and CDR2 YFSETQ. The CDR3 extends over 14 amino acids. V lost 0 bases and J lost 4, with 10 bases in between. In nucleotides, the CDR3 is TGCGCCAGCAGCTTGGGGCAGGGTGGCACTGAAGCTTTCTTT. Translation: CASSLGQGGTEAFF.